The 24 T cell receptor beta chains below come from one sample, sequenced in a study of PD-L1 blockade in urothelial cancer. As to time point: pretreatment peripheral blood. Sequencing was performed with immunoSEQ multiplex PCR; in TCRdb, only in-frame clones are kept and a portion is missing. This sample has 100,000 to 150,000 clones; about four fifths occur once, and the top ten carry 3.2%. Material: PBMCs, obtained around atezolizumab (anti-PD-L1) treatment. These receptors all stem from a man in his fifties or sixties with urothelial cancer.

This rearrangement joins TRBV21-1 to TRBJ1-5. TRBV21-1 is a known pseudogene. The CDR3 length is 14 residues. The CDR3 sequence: CASTYSGGIQPQHF. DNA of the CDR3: TGTGCCAGCACCTACTCTGGAGGAATTCAGCCCCAGCATTTT.

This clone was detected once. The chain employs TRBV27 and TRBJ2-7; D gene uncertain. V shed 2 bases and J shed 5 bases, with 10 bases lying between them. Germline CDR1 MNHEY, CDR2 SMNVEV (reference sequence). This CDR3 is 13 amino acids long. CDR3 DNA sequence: TGTGCCAGCAGTTTAAATTTGTTCGACGAGCAGTACTTC. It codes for CASSLNLFDEQYF.

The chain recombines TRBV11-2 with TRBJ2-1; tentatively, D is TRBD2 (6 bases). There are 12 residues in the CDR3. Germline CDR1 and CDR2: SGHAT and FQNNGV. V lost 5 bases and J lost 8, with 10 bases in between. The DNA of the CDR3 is TGTGCCAGCAGCGGCAGCGGGTATGAGCAGTTCTTC. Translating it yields CASSGSGYEQFF. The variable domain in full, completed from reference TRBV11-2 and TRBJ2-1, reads EAGVAQSPRYKIIEKRQSVAFWCNPISGHATLYWYQQILGQGPKLLIQFQNNGVVDDSQLPKDRFSAERLKGVDSTLKIQPAKLEDSAVYLCASSGSGYEQFFGPGTRLTVL.

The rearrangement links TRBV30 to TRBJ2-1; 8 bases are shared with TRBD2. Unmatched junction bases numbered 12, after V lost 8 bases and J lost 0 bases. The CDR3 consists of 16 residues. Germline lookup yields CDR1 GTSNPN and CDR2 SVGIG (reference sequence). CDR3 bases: TGTGCCAGTGAGCGGGCGGGAGGCTACTCCTACAATGAGCAGTTCTTC. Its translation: CASERAGGYSYNEQFF.

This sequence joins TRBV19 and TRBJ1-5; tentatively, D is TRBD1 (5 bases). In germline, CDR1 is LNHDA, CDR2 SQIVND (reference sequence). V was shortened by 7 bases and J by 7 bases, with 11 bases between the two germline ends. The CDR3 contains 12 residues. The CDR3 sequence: CASKRSGQPQHF. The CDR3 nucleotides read TGTGCCAGTAAGAGGTCAGGGCAGCCCCAGCATTTT.

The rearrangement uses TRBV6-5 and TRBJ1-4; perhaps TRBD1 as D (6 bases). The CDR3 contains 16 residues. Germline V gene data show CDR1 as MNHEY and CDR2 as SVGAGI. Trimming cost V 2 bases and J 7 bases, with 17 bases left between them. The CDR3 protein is CASSYGGRGRGEKLFF. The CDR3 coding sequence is TGTGCCAGCAGTTACGGGGGCAGGGGTCGGGGTGAAAAACTGTTTTTT.

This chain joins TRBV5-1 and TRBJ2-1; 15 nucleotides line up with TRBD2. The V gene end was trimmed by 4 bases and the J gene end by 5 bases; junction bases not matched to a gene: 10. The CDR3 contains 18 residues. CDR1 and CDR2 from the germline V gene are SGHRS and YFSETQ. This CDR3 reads CASSRTSGRARGDNEQFF. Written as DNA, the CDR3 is TGCGCCAGCAGCCGGACTAGCGGGAGGGCCCGTGGAGACAATGAGCAGTTCTTC.

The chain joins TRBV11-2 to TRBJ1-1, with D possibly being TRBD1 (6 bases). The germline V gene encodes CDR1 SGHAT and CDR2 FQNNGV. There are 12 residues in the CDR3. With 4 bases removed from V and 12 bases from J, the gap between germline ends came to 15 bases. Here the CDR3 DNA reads TGTGCCAGCAGCTCCGGGGGCGGGGGCACTTTCTTT. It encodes CASSSGGGGTFF.

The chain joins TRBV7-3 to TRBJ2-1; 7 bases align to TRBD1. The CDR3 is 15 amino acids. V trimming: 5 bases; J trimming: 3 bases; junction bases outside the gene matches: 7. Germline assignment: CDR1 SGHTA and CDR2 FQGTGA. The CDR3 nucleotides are TGTGCCAGCAGCCCGGCCGGGACAGACTACAATGAGCAGTTCTTC. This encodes CASSPAGTDYNEQFF. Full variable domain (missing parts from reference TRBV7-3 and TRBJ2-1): GAGVSQTPSNKVTEKGKYVELRCDPISGHTALYWYRQSLGQGPEFLIYFQGTGAADDSGLPNDRFFAVRPEGSVSTLKIQRTERGDSAVYLCASSPAGTDYNEQFFGPGTRLTVL.

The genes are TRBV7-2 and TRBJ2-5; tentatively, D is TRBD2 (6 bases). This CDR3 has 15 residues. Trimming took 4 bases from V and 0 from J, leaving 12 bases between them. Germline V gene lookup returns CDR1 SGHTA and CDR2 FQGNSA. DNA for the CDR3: TGTGCCAGCAGCTCCAAGCGGGCGTACCAAGAGACCCAGTACTTC. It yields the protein CASSSKRAYQETQYF.

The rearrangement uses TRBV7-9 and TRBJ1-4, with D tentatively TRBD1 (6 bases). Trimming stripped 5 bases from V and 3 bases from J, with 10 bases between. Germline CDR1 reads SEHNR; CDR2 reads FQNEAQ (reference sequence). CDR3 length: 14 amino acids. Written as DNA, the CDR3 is TGTGCCAGCAGCCACGGACAGCCTAATGAAAAACTGTTTTTT. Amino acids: CASSHGQPNEKLFF.

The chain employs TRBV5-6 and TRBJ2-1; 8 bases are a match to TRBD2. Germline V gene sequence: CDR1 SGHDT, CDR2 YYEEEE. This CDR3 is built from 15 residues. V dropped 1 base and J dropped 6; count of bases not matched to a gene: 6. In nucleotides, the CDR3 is TGTGCCAGCAGCTTGCGGGAGGGCCCCTTCAATGAGCAGTTCTTC. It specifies CASSLREGPFNEQFF.

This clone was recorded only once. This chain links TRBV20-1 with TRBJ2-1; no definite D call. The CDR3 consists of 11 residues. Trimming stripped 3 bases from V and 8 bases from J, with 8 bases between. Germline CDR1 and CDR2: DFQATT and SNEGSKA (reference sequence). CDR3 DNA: TGCAGTGCTAGGGGCATCGATGAGCAGTTCTTC. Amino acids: CSARGIDEQFF.

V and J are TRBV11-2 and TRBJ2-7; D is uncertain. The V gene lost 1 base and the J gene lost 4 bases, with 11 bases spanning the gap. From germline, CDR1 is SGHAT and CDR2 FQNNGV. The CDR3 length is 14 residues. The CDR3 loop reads CASSLAHRPYEQYF. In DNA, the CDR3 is TGTGCCAGCAGCTTAGCCCACAGACCTTACGAGCAGTACTTC.

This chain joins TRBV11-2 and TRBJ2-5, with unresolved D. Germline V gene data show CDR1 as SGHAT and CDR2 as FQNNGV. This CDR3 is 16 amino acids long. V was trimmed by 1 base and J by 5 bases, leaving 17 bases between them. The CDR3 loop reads CASSLGKRLLAETQYF. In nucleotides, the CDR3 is TGTGCCAGCAGCTTAGGGAAGAGACTCCTTGCGGAGACCCAGTACTTC.

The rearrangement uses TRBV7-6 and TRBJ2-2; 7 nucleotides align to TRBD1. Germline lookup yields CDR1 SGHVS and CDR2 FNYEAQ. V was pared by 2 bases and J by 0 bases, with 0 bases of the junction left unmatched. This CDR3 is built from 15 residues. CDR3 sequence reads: CASSLQGANTGELFF. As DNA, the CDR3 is TGTGCCAGCAGCTTACAGGGGGCGAACACCGGGGAGCTGTTTTTT.

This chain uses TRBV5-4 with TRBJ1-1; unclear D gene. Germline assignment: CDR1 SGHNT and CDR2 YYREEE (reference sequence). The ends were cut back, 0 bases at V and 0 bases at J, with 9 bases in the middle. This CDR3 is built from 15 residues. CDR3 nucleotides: TGTGCCAGCAGCTTGGGGGCCGGTTTGAACACTGAAGCTTTCTTT. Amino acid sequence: CASSLGAGLNTEAFF.

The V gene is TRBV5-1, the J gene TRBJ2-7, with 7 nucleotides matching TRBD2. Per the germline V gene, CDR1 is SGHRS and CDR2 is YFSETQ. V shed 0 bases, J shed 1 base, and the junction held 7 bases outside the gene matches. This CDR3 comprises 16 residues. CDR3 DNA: TGCGCCAGCAGCTTGGCCCCGGGGAGGGCATCCTACGAGCAGTACTTC. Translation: CASSLAPGRASYEQYF.

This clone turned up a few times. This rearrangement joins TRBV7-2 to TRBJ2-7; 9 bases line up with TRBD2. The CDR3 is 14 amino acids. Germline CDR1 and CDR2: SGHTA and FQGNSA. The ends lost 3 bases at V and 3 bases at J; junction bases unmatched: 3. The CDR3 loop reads CASSFSGSGYEQYF. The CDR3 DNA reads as TGTGCCAGCAGCTTTAGCGGGAGTGGCTACGAGCAGTACTTC.

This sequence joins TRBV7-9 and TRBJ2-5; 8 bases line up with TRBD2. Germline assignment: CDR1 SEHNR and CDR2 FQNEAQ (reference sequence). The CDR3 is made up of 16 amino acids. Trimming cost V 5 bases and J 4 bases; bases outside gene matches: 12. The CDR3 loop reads CASSPAGGGVAETQYF. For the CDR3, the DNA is TGTGCCAGCAGCCCGGCGGGGGGTGGGGTCGCAGAGACCCAGTACTTC.

CDR3 in amino acids: CASIGTGRNTEAFF. In nucleotides, the CDR3 is TGTGCCAGTATAGGGACAGGACGAAACACTGAAGCTTTCTTT. The chain combines TRBV19 with TRBJ1-1; 8 positions match TRBD1. The length of the CDR3 is 14 residues. Germline V lookup: CDR1 LNHDA, CDR2 SQIVND (reference sequence). V was clipped by 7 bases and J by 2 bases; unmatched bases: 6.

CDR3 in DNA: TGTGCCAGCAGTTATTTGGCAACCTACGAGCAGTACTTC. This gives the protein CASSYLATYEQYF. The chain uses TRBV27 and TRBJ2-7; D is uncertain. The germline CDR1 and CDR2 sequences are MNHEY and SMNVEV (reference sequence). Between the trimmed V and J ends, which lost 4 bases and 2 bases, there was a span of 9 bases. This CDR3 is built from 13 residues.

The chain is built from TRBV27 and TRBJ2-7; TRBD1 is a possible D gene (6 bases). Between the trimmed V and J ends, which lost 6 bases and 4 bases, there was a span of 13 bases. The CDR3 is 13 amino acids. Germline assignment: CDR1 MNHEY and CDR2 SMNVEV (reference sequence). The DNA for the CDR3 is TGTGCCAGCAGCCCGAATACAGGGTACGAGCAGTACTTC. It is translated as CASSPNTGYEQYF.

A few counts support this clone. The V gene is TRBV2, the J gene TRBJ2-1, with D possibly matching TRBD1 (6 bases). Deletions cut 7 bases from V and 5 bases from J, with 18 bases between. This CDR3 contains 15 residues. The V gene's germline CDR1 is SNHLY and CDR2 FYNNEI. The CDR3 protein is CASISRDKIDNEQFF. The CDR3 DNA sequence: TGTGCCAGCATCAGCCGGGACAAAATTGACAATGAGCAGTTCTTC.